Listed below are T cell receptor beta chains from one sample, sequenced in a study of T cell clones after liver transplantation. Here immunoSEQ multiplex PCR was the method, and the copy in TCRdb shows in-frame clones only, minus some. The table shows 70,000 to 95,000 clones, with roughly 85% occurring only once. Sequences were derived from CD4+ T cells from blood, sampled at the 22-month timepoint. These receptors all come from a human patient who received a liver transplant. Some T cells may be the graft donor's. CDR3s include the opening cysteine and the closing phenylalanine or tryptophan. D genes are given only for firm matches. The listing skips clone size in some rows; elsewhere it reads once, few, many or a size class.

14	NA	TRBV4-2	TRBJ2-3	NA	CASARGAVGDTQYF	TGTGCCAGCGCCAGAGGGGCTGTGGGTGATACGCAGTATTTT
14	NA	TRBV27	TRBJ1-2	once	CASRTTGGYYGYTF	TGTGCCAGCAGAACAACGGGGGGATACTATGGCTACACCTTC
15	TRBD2	TRBV5-1	TRBJ2-3	NA	CASSGLAGGTDTQYF	TGCGCCAGCTCGGGACTAGCGGGGGGCACAGATACGCAGTATTTT
11	NA	TRBV20-1	TRBJ2-7	NA	CAPRSSYEQYF	TGCGCTCCAAGGAGCTCCTACGAGCAGTACTTC
14	TRBD1	TRBV2	TRBJ1-5	NA	CASRDRGLDQPQHF	TGTGCCAGCAGGGACAGGGGGCTTGACCAGCCCCAGCATTTT
15	TRBD2	TRBV4-3	TRBJ2-1	NA	CASSQDYGGANEQFF	TGCGCCAGCAGCCAAGATTACGGGGGGGCTAATGAGCAGTTCTTC
15	NA	TRBV19	TRBJ2-6	NA	CASRTSRSGANVLTF	TGTGCCAGTCGAACGTCGCGGTCCGGGGCCAACGTCCTGACTTTC
14	TRBD2	TRBV18	TRBJ2-3	NA	CASSTSGSADTQYF	TGTGCCAGCTCAACTAGCGGGAGTGCAGATACGCAGTATTTT
10	NA	TRBV20-1	TRBJ2-5	once	CSASGETQYF	TGCAGTGCTAGTGGGGAGACCCAGTACTTC
14	NA	TRBV18	TRBJ1-5	NA	CASSPSGQDQPQHF	TGTGCCAGCTCACCATCGGGACAAGATCAGCCCCAGCATTTT
14	NA	TRBV9	TRBJ1-5	once	CAGHGVDSNQPQHF	TGTGCCGGGCATGGGGTAGATAGCAATCAGCCCCAGCATTTT
14	NA	TRBV9	TRBJ2-7	NA	CASSVDGEAREQYF	TGTGCCAGCAGCGTCGACGGGGAAGCCCGCGAGCAGTACTTC
17	NA	TRBV7-9	TRBJ2-5	NA	CASSLDGRPRSQETQYF	TGTGCCAGCAGCTTAGACGGTAGGCCTAGAAGCCAAGAGACCCAGTACTTC
12	NA	TRBV7-2	TRBJ1-2	NA	CASSDSRYGYTF	TGTGCCAGCTCCGACTCCCGCTATGGCTACACCTTC
17	TRBD1	TRBV7-2	TRBJ2-6	NA	CASSAPGQSAGANVLTF	TGTGCCAGCAGCGCCCCGGGACAGAGTGCTGGGGCCAACGTCCTGACTTTC
14	TRBD2	TRBV11-3	TRBJ2-7	NA	CASSVVSGSGEQYF	TGTGCCAGCAGCGTCGTTAGCGGGAGTGGCGAGCAGTACTTC
14	TRBD1	TRBV6-1	TRBJ1-5	NA	CASNPDRASQPQHF	TGTGCCAGCAATCCTGACAGGGCCAGTCAGCCCCAGCATTTT
14	TRBD1	TRBV9	TRBJ1-2	few	CASSGTGVNYGYTF	TGTGCCAGCTCCGGGACAGGGGTTAACTATGGCTACACCTTC
17	TRBD1	TRBV9	TRBJ2-6	NA	CASSGQGGRGGANVLTF	TGTGCCAGCAGCGGACAGGGTGGCCGAGGAGGGGCCAACGTCCTGACTTTC
16	TRBD2	TRBV7-8	TRBJ2-7	NA	CASSLVSSGISYEQYF	TGTGCCAGCAGCTTAGTATCAAGCGGGATATCCTACGAGCAGTACTTC
13	NA	TRBV19	TRBJ2-4	NA	CASNGVAKNIQYF	TGTGCCAGTAATGGCGTAGCCAAAAACATTCAGTACTTC
12	NA	TRBV7-9	TRBJ2-5	NA	CASSPGPETQYF	TGTGCCAGCAGCCCGGGCCCAGAGACCCAGTACTTC
14	NA	TRBV10-3	TRBJ2-3	NA	CAISDSRGGDTQYF	TGTGCCATCAGTGATAGTAGGGGGGGAGATACGCAGTATTTT
15	NA	TRBV5-5	TRBJ1-5	NA	CASSLVVPRNQPQHF	TGTGCCAGCAGCTTGGTCGTCCCCAGGAATCAGCCCCAGCATTTT
17	TRBD1	TRBV4-2	TRBJ2-1	NA	CASSQDWDTGAGNEQFF	TGTGCCAGCAGCCAAGATTGGGATACAGGGGCGGGCAATGAGCAGTTCTTC
19	NA	TRBV29-1	TRBJ2-6	NA	CSVEDWGSSQGTGANVLTF	TGCAGCGTTGAAGATTGGGGGTCCAGCCAGGGGACTGGGGCCAACGTCCTGACTTTC
12	NA	TRBV7-9	TRBJ2-5	NA	CASSQQGETQYF	TGTGCCAGCAGCCAGCAAGGAGAGACCCAGTACTTC
16	NA	TRBV18	TRBJ2-2	NA	CASSPLSALNTGELFF	TGTGCCAGCTCACCACTGAGCGCCCTGAACACCGGGGAGCTGTTTTTT
17	TRBD2	TRBV10-3	TRBJ2-3	NA	CAISERTSGGSTDTQYF	TGTGCCATCAGTGAGAGGACTAGCGGGGGGAGCACAGATACGCAGTATTTT
14	NA	TRBV18	TRBJ2-7	few	CASSPPDLFYEQYF	TGTGCCAGCTCACCACCGGATCTCTTCTACGAGCAGTACTTC
13	NA	TRBV7-2	TRBJ1-2	NA	CASSLNSNYGYTF	TGTGCCAGCAGCTTAAACAGTAACTATGGCTACACCTTC
15	TRBD1	TRBV30	TRBJ2-3	NA	CAWSVGGDPPDTQYF	TGTGCCTGGTCGGTAGGGGGCGATCCCCCAGATACGCAGTATTTT
12	TRBD1	TRBV30	TRBJ1-4	NA	CALRGGSEKLFF	TGTGCCCTCAGGGGGGGGAGTGAAAAACTGTTTTTT
14	NA	TRBV7-3	TRBJ2-7	few	CASSQGLGAYEQYF	TGTGCCAGCAGCCAGGGGTTAGGGGCCTACGAGCAGTACTTC
13	TRBD1	TRBV5-1	TRBJ2-7	NA	CASSSDRGYEQYF	TGCGCCAGCAGCTCGGACAGGGGCTACGAGCAGTACTTC
11	NA	TRBV6-1	TRBJ2-5	NA	CASRVLETQYF	TGTGCCAGCAGGGTGTTGGAGACCCAGTACTTC